These 31 T cell receptor beta chains share one sample of origin, sequenced in a study of CD8 T cells in ankylosing spondylitis. MiXCR, run by TCRdb on the 5' RACE reads, gives a single entry per CDR3 protein. Found here are approximately 110,000 distinct CDR3 sequences, under 30% of them singletons; the top ten hold 10% to 15%. Material for sequencing was synovial fluid, either unsorted or a sorted T cell fraction (not recorded which). The source of these receptors is a male donor with ankylosing spondylitis.

In its sample, this clonotype ranks as medium-sized (0.01 to 0.1%). This chain joins TRBV20-1 and TRBJ2-1; 11 bases line up with TRBD2. Germline trimming cut 5 bases from V and 9 bases from J; bases unmatched to any gene: 6. In germline, CDR1 is DFQATT, CDR2 SNEGSKA (reference sequence). CDR3 length: 13 amino acids. CDR3 coding DNA: TGCAGTGCTCCAACTAGCGGGAGAAGTGAGCAGTTCTTC. Protein product: CSAPTSGRSEQFF.

This clonotype was seen a handful of times. A much more abundant neighbour one base away suggests this may be a read error. This chain links TRBV7-8 with TRBJ1-3; no reliable D call. Trimming stripped 4 bases from V and 2 bases from J, with 9 bases between. Looked up from germline, CDR1 is SGHVS and CDR2 is FQNEAQ. CDR3 length: 14 amino acids. This CDR3 is CASSYDSPGNTIYF. The CDR3 DNA reads as TGTGCCAGCAGCTACGATAGTCCTGGAAACACCATATATTTT.

This clonotype was seen at least ten times. The CDR3 here is CATQGQSAVNEQFF. The CDR3 DNA reads as TGTGCCACGCAGGGACAGTCGGCTGTTAATGAGCAGTTCTTC. This chain joins TRBV10-3 and TRBJ2-1; the match to TRBD1 covers 7 bases. The CDR3 extends over 14 amino acids. The J segment lost 7 bases and the V segment lost 10 bases, leaving 13 bases of the junction unmatched. The germline V gene has CDR1 ENHRY and CDR2 SYGVKD.

This clonotype has only a few counts. CDR3 amino acids: CSAARQDDPEQYF. Here the CDR3 DNA reads TGCAGTGCTGCCCGACAGGATGATCCAGAGCAGTACTTC. The chain is built from TRBV20-1 and TRBJ2-7; a weak D match, TRBD1 (6 bases). The germline V gene encodes CDR1 DFQATT and CDR2 SNEGSKA (reference sequence). The germline V and J ends were trimmed by 5 bases and 7 bases, with 18 bases remaining between them. The CDR3 loop spans 13 amino acids.

This clonotype was counted between two and nine times. The gene calls are TRBV20-1 and TRBJ1-4; D is ambiguous. Trimming stripped 7 bases from V and 7 bases from J, with 16 bases between. The CDR3 is 13 amino acids. Per the germline V gene, CDR1 is DFQATT and CDR2 is SNEGSKA (reference sequence). Here the CDR3 DNA reads TGCAGTGTCGCCGGGCAAGTACTTGAAAAACTGTTTTTT. It encodes CSVAGQVLEKLFF.

The genes are TRBV20-1 and TRBJ2-1; 8 positions match TRBD2. Germline V gives CDR1 DFQATT, CDR2 SNEGSKA (reference sequence). The J segment lost 3 bases and the V segment lost 5 bases, leaving 15 bases of the junction unmatched. The CDR3 is 17 amino acids. CDR3 residues: CSADTNSGTSDYNEQFF. For the CDR3, the DNA is TGCAGTGCTGACACGAATTCCGGGACTAGTGACTACAATGAGCAGTTCTTC.

V and J are TRBV6-2 or TRBV6-3 and TRBJ2-5; TRBD2 might be the D (7 bases). V lost 5 bases and J lost 5, with 18 bases in between. The CDR3 loop spans 15 amino acids. Germline V lookup: CDR1 MNHEY, CDR2 SVGEGT. CDR3 DNA sequence: TGTGCCAGCAGTCCCGTTGGGGGGGGGCATGAGACCCAGTACTTC. Its translation is CASSPVGGGHETQYF.

In its sample, this clonotype was seen many times. This sequence joins TRBV20-1 and TRBJ1-1, with D maybe TRBD1 (6 bases). CDR3 length: 14 residues. V lost 6 bases and J 4 bases, leaving 18 bases between the germline ends. Germline lookup yields CDR1 DFQATT and CDR2 SNEGSKA (reference sequence). The CDR3 spells CSAKTAWGLTEAFF. CDR3 sequence (DNA): TGCAGTGCGAAGACCGCGTGGGGGCTCACTGAAGCTTTCTTT.

The chain combines TRBV19 with TRBJ1-2; D is perhaps TRBD1 (6 bases). Germline values: CDR1 LNHDA, CDR2 SQIVND (reference sequence). V lost 3 bases and J lost 8, with 13 bases in between. CDR3 length: 13 residues. For the CDR3, the DNA is TGTGCCAGTAGTATTCAGGGGTTAGGCGGCTACACCTTC. Protein product: CASSIQGLGGYTF.

This clonotype appeared a few times. The chain uses TRBV5-1 and TRBJ1-1; D is ambiguous. Germline V gene sequence: CDR1 SGHRS, CDR2 YFSETQ. Trimming pared 4 bases from V and 4 bases from J, leaving 11 bases between. The CDR3 length is 13 residues. CDR3 loop: CASSNGITTEAFF. CDR3 in DNA: TGCGCCAGCAGCAATGGGATAACCACTGAAGCTTTCTTT.

The chain employs TRBV27 and TRBJ1-3; possible D gene TRBD1, 5 bases. V shed 6 bases and J shed 4 bases, with 10 bases lying between them. The germline gives CDR1 MNHEY, CDR2 SMNVEV (reference sequence). CDR3 length equals 13 residues. The DNA for the CDR3 is TGTGCCAGCAGCGGGACCGCAGGAAACACCATATATTTT. This sequence encodes CASSGTAGNTIYF.

The rearrangement joins TRBV5-1 to TRBJ2-3; D is uncertain. Trimming stripped 5 bases from V and 0 bases from J, with 13 bases between. Per germline, CDR1 SGHRS and CDR2 YFSETQ. This CDR3 comprises 15 residues. Here the CDR3 reads CASSQETPSTDTQYF. For the CDR3, the DNA is TGCGCCAGCAGTCAGGAAACCCCTAGCACAGATACGCAGTATTTT.

The table lists this clonotype with many counts. The gene calls are TRBV12-3 or TRBV12-4 and TRBJ2-2, with D uncertain. The CDR3 has 14 amino acids. The V gene lost 3 bases and the J gene lost 1 base, with 6 bases spanning the gap. The CDR3 loop is CASSLGRNTGELFF. For the CDR3, the DNA is TGTGCCAGCAGTTTGGGTAGGAACACCGGGGAGCTGTTTTTT.

The table lists this clonotype with a few counts. The V gene is TRBV5-1, the J gene TRBJ2-1; TRBD1 aligns across 9 bases. The CDR3 sequence is 15 residues long. Trimming at V came to 4 bases and at J to 6 bases, leaving 8 bases not matched to a gene. Germline values: CDR1 SGHRS, CDR2 YFSETQ. The CDR3 loop reads CASSRRTGVSNEQFF. Here the CDR3 DNA reads TGCGCCAGCAGCCGTAGGACAGGGGTATCCAATGAGCAGTTCTTC.

Only a few counts were recorded for this clonotype. This rearrangement joins TRBV3-1 to TRBJ1-5; D is unclear. The CDR3 is made up of 15 amino acids. Germline CDR1 is LGHDT and CDR2 is YNNKEL (reference sequence). The germline V and J ends were trimmed by 3 bases and 7 bases, with 16 bases remaining between them. CDR3 amino acids: CASSQRPTNVQPQHF. CDR3 bases: TGTGCCAGCAGCCAGAGGCCAACAAATGTCCAGCCCCAGCATTTT.

The genes are TRBV7-9 and TRBJ2-7, with no clear D. V was pared by 5 bases and J by 2 bases, with 13 bases between. Germline V CDR1 and CDR2: SEHNR, FQNEAQ (reference sequence). The CDR3 has 14 residues. The CDR3 DNA reads as TGTGCCAGCAGCCCGGGCCGTTTCCCCTACGAGCAGTACGTC. Its protein product is CASSPGRFPYEQYV.

This clonotype was detected only a few times. The V gene is TRBV5-1, the J gene TRBJ1-2; 11 positions agree with TRBD1. CDR1 and CDR2 from the germline V gene are SGHRS and YFSETQ. V gave up 1 base and J gave up 8 bases; unmatched junction bases: 4. This CDR3 is built from 14 residues. The CDR3, as DNA: TGCGCCAGCAGCTTGAGGACAGGGGGCTCGGGCTACACCTTC. This gives the protein CASSLRTGGSGYTF.

This clonotype was seen at least ten times. V is TRBV29-1 and J is TRBJ2-1, with 7 bases matching TRBD2. V lost 6 bases and J lost 7; bases outside the gene matches: 12. The CDR3 has 14 amino acids. Germline CDR1 reads SQVTM; CDR2 reads ANQGSEA. The CDR3 nucleotides read TGCAGCGTCAAAAGGCTAGCGGAGGGGAATGAGCAGTTCTTC. This codes for CSVKRLAEGNEQFF.

In this sample, this clonotype turned up many times. The chain is built from TRBV12-3 or TRBV12-4 and TRBJ2-5, with D perhaps matching TRBD2 (6 bases). This CDR3 is built from 15 residues. The germline V and J ends were trimmed by 5 bases and 2 bases, with 15 bases remaining between them. In DNA form, the CDR3 reads TGTGCCAGCAGTCGGGACGGGACTCGTCAAGAGACCCAGTACTTC. Protein sequence: CASSRDGTRQETQYF.

The genes are TRBV20-1 and TRBJ2-1; 11 nucleotides line up with TRBD2. The CDR3 covers 18 residues. Per the germline V gene, CDR1 is DFQATT and CDR2 is SNEGSKA (reference sequence). J gave up 0 bases and V 6 bases, and 13 bases lay outside the gene matches. CDR3 region: CSATSGLAVISSYNEQFF. CDR3 nucleotides: TGCAGTGCGACCTCGGGACTAGCGGTAATTAGCTCCTACAATGAGCAGTTCTTC.

V is TRBV5-1 and J is TRBJ2-3; TRBD2 might be the D (6 bases). From germline, CDR1 is SGHRS and CDR2 YFSETQ. V dropped 4 bases and J dropped 2 bases, with 11 bases sitting between them. CDR3 length equals 14 residues. CDR3 residues: CASSPGGATDTQYF. The DNA for the CDR3 is TGCGCCAGCAGCCCCGGAGGGGCCACAGATACGCAGTATTTT.

This clonotype has at least ten counts. The rearrangement links TRBV20-1 to TRBJ2-7; D tentatively reads TRBD1 or TRBD2 (5 bases each). The V end lost 2 bases, the J end lost 2 bases, and 10 bases lay between the germline ends. From germline, CDR1 is DFQATT and CDR2 SNEGSKA (reference sequence). This CDR3 has 13 amino acids. The CDR3 DNA is TGCAGTGCTAGAAGGGACGGCGCCTACGAGCAGTACTTC. It specifies CSARRDGAYEQYF.

The genes are TRBV20-1 and TRBJ2-1; D not certain. The CDR3 totals 16 residues. V gave up 0 bases and J gave up 0 bases, with 12 bases separating them. Germline CDR1 DFQATT, CDR2 SNEGSKA (reference sequence). CDR3 region: CSARDTYYSSYNEQFF. The CDR3 nucleotides are TGCAGTGCTAGAGATACCTACTATAGCTCCTACAATGAGCAGTTCTTC.

The chain carries TRBV5-6 and TRBJ2-5; 9 nucleotides align to TRBD2. J was trimmed by 4 bases and V by 1 base; bases with no gene match: 2. The CDR3 is made up of 14 amino acids. Germline values: CDR1 SGHDT, CDR2 YYEEEE. The CDR3 loop is CASSLLTSGETQYF. The CDR3 region has the DNA TGTGCCAGCAGCTTGCTGACTAGCGGAGAGACCCAGTACTTC.

The rearrangement links TRBV7-8 to TRBJ1-2, with D unresolved. The CDR3 contains 13 residues. V lost 3 bases and J 5 bases, leaving 10 bases between the germline ends. The V gene's germline CDR1 is SGHVS and CDR2 FQNEAQ. DNA of the CDR3: TGTGCCAGCAGCTTCCGTGGAGATTATGGCTACACCTTC. The encoded protein is CASSFRGDYGYTF.

The rearrangement uses TRBV12-3 or TRBV12-4 and TRBJ2-7; TRBD2 might be the D (6 bases). This CDR3 spans 11 amino acids. With 7 bases removed from V and 6 bases from J, the gap between germline ends came to 10 bases. CDR3 sequence: CASTLGGEQYV. The CDR3 nucleotides are TGTGCCAGCACCCTGGGGGGCGAGCAGTACGTC.

The rearrangement joins TRBV5-6 to TRBJ1-2; D not resolved. From germline, CDR1 is SGHDT and CDR2 YYEEEE. Trimming stripped 0 bases from V and 6 bases from J, with 12 bases between. The CDR3 is made up of 14 amino acids. The DNA for the CDR3 is TGTGCCAGCAGCTTGGAATCCGGGATGGATGGCTACACCTTC. It codes for CASSLESGMDGYTF.

The chain recombines TRBV29-1 with TRBJ2-5; tentatively, D is TRBD2 (5 bases). This CDR3 contains 13 residues. Trimming took 3 bases from V and 2 from J, leaving 10 bases between them. The germline V gene has CDR1 SQVTM and CDR2 ANQGSEA. The CDR3 coding sequence is TGCAGCGTTGATTTCGGGGTTCAAGAGACCCAGTACTTC. This codes for CSVDFGVQETQYF.

The rearrangement links TRBV19 to TRBJ1-5; 12 bases are a match to TRBD1. V shed 3 bases and J 6 bases; nucleotides not matched to a gene: 6. CDR1 LNHDA and CDR2 SQIVND come from the germline V gene (reference sequence). The CDR3 loop spans 16 amino acids. CDR3 DNA sequence: TGTGCCAGTAGTATGGTGGGACAGGGGGCCGGTCAGCCCCAGCATTTT. Protein product: CASSMVGQGAGQPQHF.

The rearrangement joins TRBV28 to TRBJ2-2; D ambiguous. The CDR3 consists of 12 residues. The V gene's germline CDR1 is MDHEN and CDR2 SYDVKM. With 5 bases removed from V and 4 bases from J, the gap between germline ends came to 5 bases. This CDR3 is CASSKFTGELFF. In DNA, the CDR3 is TGTGCCAGCAGTAAATTCACCGGGGAGCTGTTTTTT.

The rearrangement uses TRBV5-1 and TRBJ2-7, with 10 bases lining up with TRBD2. The J segment lost 3 bases and the V segment lost 0 bases, leaving 3 bases of the junction unmatched. The CDR3 covers 15 residues. CDR1 SGHRS and CDR2 YFSETQ come from the germline V gene. Written as DNA, the CDR3 is TGCGCCAGCAGCTTGGGAGCGGGAGGGAACTACGAGCAGTACGTC. As protein: CASSLGAGGNYEQYV.